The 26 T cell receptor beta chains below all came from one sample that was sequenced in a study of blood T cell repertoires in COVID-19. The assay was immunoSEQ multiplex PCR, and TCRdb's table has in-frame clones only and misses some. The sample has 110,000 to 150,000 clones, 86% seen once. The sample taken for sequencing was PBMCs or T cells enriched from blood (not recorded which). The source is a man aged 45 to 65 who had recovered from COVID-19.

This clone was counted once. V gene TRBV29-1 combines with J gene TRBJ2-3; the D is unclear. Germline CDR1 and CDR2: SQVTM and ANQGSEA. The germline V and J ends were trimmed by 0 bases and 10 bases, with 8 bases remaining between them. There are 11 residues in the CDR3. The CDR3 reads CSVEDYLSQYF. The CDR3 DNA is TGCAGCGTTGAAGACTACCTTTCGCAGTATTTT.

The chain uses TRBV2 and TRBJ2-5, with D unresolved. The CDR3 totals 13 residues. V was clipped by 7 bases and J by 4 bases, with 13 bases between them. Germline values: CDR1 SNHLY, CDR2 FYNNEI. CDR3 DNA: TGTGCCAGCATATTAGGCCCAGGAGAGACCCAGTACTTC. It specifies CASILGPGETQYF.

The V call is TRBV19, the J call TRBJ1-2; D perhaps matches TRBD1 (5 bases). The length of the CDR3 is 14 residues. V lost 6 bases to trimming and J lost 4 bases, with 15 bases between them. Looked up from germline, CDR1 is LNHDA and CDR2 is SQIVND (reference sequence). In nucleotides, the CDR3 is TGTGCCAGTAGAAGGTCGGGGGTTAGCTATGGCTACACCTTC. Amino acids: CASRRSGVSYGYTF.

CDR3 loop: CASSQDSGGAQETQYF. In DNA form, the CDR3 reads TGTGCCAGCAGCCAAGATAGCGGGGGGGCCCAAGAGACCCAGTACTTC. This sequence joins TRBV4-2 and TRBJ2-5, with 11 bases matching TRBD2. Looked up from germline, CDR1 is LGHNA and CDR2 is YNFKEQ. V gave up 0 bases and J gave up 1 base; unmatched junction bases: 1. CDR3 size: 16 residues.

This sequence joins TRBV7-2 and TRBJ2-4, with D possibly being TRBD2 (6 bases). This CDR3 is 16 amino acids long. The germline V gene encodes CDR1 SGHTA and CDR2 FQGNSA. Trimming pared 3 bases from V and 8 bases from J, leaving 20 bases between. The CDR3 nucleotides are TGTGCCAGCAGCTTGGGGGGAAGTGGCGATGGCGACATTCAGTACTTC. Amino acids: CASSLGGSGDGDIQYF.

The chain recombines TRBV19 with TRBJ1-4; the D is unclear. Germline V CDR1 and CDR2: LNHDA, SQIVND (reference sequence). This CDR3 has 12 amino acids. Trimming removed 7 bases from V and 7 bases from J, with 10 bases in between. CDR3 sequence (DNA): TGTGCCAGTATGACACGAACTGAAAAACTGTTTTTT. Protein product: CASMTRTEKLFF.

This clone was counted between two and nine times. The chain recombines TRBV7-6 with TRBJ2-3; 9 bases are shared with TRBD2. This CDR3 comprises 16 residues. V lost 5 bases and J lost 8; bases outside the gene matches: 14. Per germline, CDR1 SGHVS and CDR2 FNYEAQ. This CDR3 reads CASSPRTSVPSGTQYF. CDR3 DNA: TGTGCCAGCAGCCCGCGGACTAGCGTCCCCTCGGGTACGCAGTATTTT.

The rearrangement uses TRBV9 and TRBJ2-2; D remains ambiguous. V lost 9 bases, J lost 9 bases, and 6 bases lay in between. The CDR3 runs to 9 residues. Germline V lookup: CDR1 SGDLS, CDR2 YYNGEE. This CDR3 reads CAKIRELFF. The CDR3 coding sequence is TGTGCCAAAATAAGGGAGCTGTTTTTT.

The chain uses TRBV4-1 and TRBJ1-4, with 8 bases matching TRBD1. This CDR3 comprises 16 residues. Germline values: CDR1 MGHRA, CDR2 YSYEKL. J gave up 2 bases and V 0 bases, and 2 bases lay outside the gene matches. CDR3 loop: CASSQDQGATNEKLFF. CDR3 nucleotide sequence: TGCGCCAGCAGCCAAGACCAGGGGGCGACTAATGAAAAACTGTTTTTT.

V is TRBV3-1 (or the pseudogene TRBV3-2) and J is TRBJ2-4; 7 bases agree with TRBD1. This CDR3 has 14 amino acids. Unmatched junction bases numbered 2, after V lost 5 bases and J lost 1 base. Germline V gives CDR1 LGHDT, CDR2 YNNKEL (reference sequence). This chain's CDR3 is CASSLQGAKNIQYF. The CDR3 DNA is TGTGCCAGCAGCTTACAGGGGGCCAAAAACATTCAGTACTTC.

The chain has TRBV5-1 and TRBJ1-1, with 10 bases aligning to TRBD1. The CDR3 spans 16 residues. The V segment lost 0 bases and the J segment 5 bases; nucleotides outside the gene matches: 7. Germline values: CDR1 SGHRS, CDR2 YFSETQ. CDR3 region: CASSLGPGQGRTEAFF. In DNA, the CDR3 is TGCGCCAGCAGCTTGGGACCGGGACAGGGGAGGACTGAAGCTTTCTTT.

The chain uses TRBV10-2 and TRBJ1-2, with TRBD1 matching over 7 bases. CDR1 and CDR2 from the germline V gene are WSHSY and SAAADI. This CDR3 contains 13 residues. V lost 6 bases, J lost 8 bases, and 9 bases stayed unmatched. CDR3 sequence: CASRTGKEEGYTF. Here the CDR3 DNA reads TGCGCCAGCAGGACAGGGAAAGAAGAGGGCTACACCTTC.

CDR3 protein: CASSFSGTSYNEQFF. The CDR3 bases are TGTGCCAGCAGCTTTAGCGGGACCTCCTACAATGAGCAGTTCTTC. The chain carries TRBV11-3 and TRBJ2-1, with 8 bases that match TRBD2. CDR3 length: 15 residues. Germline V gives CDR1 SGHNT, CDR2 YENEEA. V was clipped by 3 bases and J by 0 bases; unmatched bases: 1.

The CDR3: CAATDSQETQYF. CDR3 DNA sequence: TGTGCCGCCACGGACAGCCAAGAGACCCAGTACTTC. The V call is TRBV6-4, the J call TRBJ2-5, with a possible D match to TRBD1 (6 bases). This CDR3 contains 12 residues. Trimming removed 11 bases from V and 1 base from J, with 11 bases in between. Per the germline V gene, CDR1 is MRHNA and CDR2 is SNTAGT.

This CDR3 is CASSLLGRGLSGANVLTF. The CDR3 coding sequence is TGTGCCAGCAGCTTACTAGGCAGGGGGCTATCTGGGGCCAACGTCCTGACTTTC. V and J are TRBV11-2 and TRBJ2-6, with 8 nucleotides matching TRBD1. The V gene's germline CDR1 is SGHAT and CDR2 FQNNGV. The trim removed 2 bases at V and 1 base at J, leaving 7 bases unmatched. CDR3 length: 18 amino acids.

In DNA, the CDR3 is TGCGCCAGCAGCCAAACATTAGCGGGACGCTACGAGCAGTACTTC. It is translated as CASSQTLAGRYEQYF. The chain employs TRBV4-3 and TRBJ2-7; 8 bases line up with TRBD2. CDR3 length: 15 amino acids. The J segment lost 3 bases and the V segment lost 2 bases, leaving 6 bases of the junction unmatched. The V gene's germline CDR1 is LGHNA and CDR2 YSLEER.

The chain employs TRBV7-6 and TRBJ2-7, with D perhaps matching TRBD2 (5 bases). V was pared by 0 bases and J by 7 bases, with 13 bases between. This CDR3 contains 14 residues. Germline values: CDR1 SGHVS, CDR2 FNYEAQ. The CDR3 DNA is TGTGCCAGCAGCTTAGCGCTCGGGGTCGGGGAGCAGTACGTC. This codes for CASSLALGVGEQYV.

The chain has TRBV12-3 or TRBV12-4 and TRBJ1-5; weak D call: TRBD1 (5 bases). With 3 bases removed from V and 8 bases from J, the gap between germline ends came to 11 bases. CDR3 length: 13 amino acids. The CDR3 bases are TGTGCCAGCAGTTTCGGGGGGACGGAGCCCCAGCATTTT. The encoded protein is CASSFGGTEPQHF.

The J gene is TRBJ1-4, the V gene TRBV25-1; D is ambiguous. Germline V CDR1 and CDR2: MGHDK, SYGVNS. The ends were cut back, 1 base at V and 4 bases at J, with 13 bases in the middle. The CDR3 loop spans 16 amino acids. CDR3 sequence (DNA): TGTGCCAGCAGTGAATTGGGTGGCGGTAGTAATGAAAAACTGTTTTTT. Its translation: CASSELGGGSNEKLFF.

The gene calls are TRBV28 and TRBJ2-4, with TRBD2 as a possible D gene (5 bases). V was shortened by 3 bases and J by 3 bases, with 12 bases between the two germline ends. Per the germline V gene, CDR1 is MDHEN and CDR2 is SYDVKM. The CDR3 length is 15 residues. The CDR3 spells CASSLTGSGKNIQYF. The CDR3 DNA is TGTGCCAGCAGTTTGACGGGATCTGGCAAAAACATTCAGTACTTC.

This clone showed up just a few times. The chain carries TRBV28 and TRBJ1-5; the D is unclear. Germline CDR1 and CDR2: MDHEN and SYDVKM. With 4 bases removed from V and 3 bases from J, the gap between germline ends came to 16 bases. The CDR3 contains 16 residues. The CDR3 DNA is TGTGCCAGCAGTTCTTCCCGGCGGGGAGCCAATCAGCCCCAGCATTTT. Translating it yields CASSSSRRGANQPQHF.

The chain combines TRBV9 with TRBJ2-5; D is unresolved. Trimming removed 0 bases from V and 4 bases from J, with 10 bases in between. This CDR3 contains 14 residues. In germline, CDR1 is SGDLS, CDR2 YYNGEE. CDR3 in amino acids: CASSVVGFGETQYF. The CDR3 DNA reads TGTGCCAGCAGCGTAGTCGGGTTCGGAGAGACCCAGTACTTC.

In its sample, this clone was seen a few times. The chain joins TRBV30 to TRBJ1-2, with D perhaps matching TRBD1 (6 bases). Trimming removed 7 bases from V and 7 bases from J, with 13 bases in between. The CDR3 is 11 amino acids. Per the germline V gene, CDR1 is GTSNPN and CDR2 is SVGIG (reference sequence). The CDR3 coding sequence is TGTGCCTTGCCGGGACAACTTGGCTACACCTTC. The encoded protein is CALPGQLGYTF.

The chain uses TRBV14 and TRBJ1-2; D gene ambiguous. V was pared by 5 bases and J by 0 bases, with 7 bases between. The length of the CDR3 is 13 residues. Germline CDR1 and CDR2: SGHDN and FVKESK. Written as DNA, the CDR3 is TGTGCCAGCAGCTACACCGCTAACTATGGCTACACCTTC. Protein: CASSYTANYGYTF. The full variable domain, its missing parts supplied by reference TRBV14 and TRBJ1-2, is EAGVTQFPSHSVIEKGQTVTLRCDPISGHDNLYWYRRVMGKEIKFLLHFVKESKQDESGMPNNRFLAERTGGTYSTLKVQPAELEDSGVYFCASSYTANYGYTFGSGTRLTVV.

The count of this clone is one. The CDR3 DNA sequence: TGTGCCAGCAGGGGGGGAAAAGCTAACTATGGCTACACCTTC. It is translated as CASRGGKANYGYTF. This chain joins TRBV2 and TRBJ1-2, with D tentatively TRBD1 (5 bases). This CDR3 has 14 residues. CDR1 is SNHLY, CDR2 FYNNEI, per germline. The V end lost 6 bases, the J end lost 0 bases, and 11 bases lay between the germline ends.

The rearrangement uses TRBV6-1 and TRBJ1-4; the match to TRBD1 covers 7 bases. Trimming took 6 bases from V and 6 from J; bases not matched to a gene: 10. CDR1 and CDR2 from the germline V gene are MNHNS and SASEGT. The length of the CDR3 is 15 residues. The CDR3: CASSDRAPRDEKLFF. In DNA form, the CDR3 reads TGTGCCAGCAGCGACAGGGCCCCGAGGGATGAAAAACTGTTTTTT.